A single sample is the source of the 8 T cell receptor beta chains below, sequenced in a study of Graves' ophthalmopathy and Graves' hyperthyroidism. Investigators amplified TCR beta CDR3 regions from RNA transcripts. Scientists carried out first-round RT-PCR using HTBI primers and then a second-round multiplex PCR. TCRdb independently ran MiXCR on the multiplex PCR reads; one entry per CDR3 protein. The sample has 200,000 to 300,000 distinct CDR3 sequences; roughly 50% are singletons. The specimen sequenced was peripheral blood. All receptors derive from an adult man with Graves' ophthalmopathy.

A remark on this clonotype: The conserved final phenylalanine or tryptophan is absent from the CDR3, which likely points to a read error. The DNA is left out, because the CDR3 cannot be placed on it with certainty; the CDR3 is given as TCRdb lists it. The rearrangement links TRBV12-3 or TRBV12-4 to TRBJ2-7; no check of the table's D call, TRBD1, against the DNA was made. The length of the CDR3 is 8 amino acids, counting both ends. The CDR3 sequence: CASSSPGA.

On this clonotype itself: A read error may produce the germline difference seen at one junction end. V and J are TRBV25-1 and TRBJ2-7, with a weak D call TRBD2 (7 bases). Germline V gene sequence: CDR1 MGHDK, CDR2 SYGVNS. The CDR3 covers 14 residues. The CDR3, as DNA: TGCGCCAGCAGCCAAGATCCGGGGGGCCGGGAGCAGTACTTC. Protein: CASSQDPGGREQYF.

The CDR3 reads CSALPDREAYGYTF. Here the CDR3 DNA reads TGCAGTGCTCTCCCGGACAGGGAGGCCTATGGCTACACCTTC. The chain has TRBV20-1 and TRBJ1-2, with 8 bases identical to TRBD1. V lost 5 bases to trimming and J lost 4 bases; unmatched junction nucleotides: 9. The germline V gene has CDR1 DFQATT and CDR2 SNEGSKA (reference sequence). This CDR3 contains 14 residues.

The chain couples TRBV19 to TRBJ1-1; TRBD1 is a possible D gene (5 bases). The length of the CDR3 is 14 residues. Germline CDR1 and CDR2: LNHDA and SQIVND (reference sequence). V lost 7 bases, J lost 1 base, and 13 bases lay in between. The DNA for the CDR3 is TGTGCCAGTAAAGGGCTTCAGGGGAACACTGAAGCTTTCTTT. Protein product: CASKGLQGNTEAFF.

This clonotype was seen repeatedly, ten times or more. The rearrangement joins TRBV6-6 to TRBJ2-7; D possibly corresponds to TRBD1 (5 bases). The germline gives CDR1 MNHNY, CDR2 SVGAGI (reference sequence). This CDR3 comprises 15 residues. The V gene lost 0 bases and the J gene lost 3 bases, with 12 bases spanning the gap. CDR3 in DNA: TGTGCCAGCAGTTACTCTACAGGAGATTACTACGAGCAGTACTTC. Amino acid sequence: CASSYSTGDYYEQYF.

Of note for this clonotype: The junction departs from the called germline gene at one end, perhaps through a read error. The chain couples TRBV10-3 to TRBJ1-3, with 7 bases that match TRBD1. CDR1 is ENHRY, CDR2 SYGVKD, per germline. This CDR3 contains 16 residues. The CDR3 nucleotides are TGTGCCAGCAGTAAACGGACAGGTGGAGCTGGAAACACCATATATTTT. This codes for CASSKRTGGAGNTIYF.

This clonotype was observed at least ten times. The CDR3 sequence is CASSLTRGPYEQYF. CDR3 in DNA: TGTGCCAGCAGTCTGACTAGGGGACCCTACGAGCAGTACTTC. V and J are TRBV27 and TRBJ2-7, with a tentative D call TRBD2 (6 bases). The germline gives CDR1 MNHEY, CDR2 SMNVEV (reference sequence). The V end lost 5 bases, the J end lost 2 bases, and 13 bases lay between the germline ends. The CDR3 is 14 residues long.

The DNA for the CDR3 is TGTGCCAGCAGCACCGACAGGGTTGAGGATGGCTACACCTTC. Its protein product is CASSTDRVEDGYTF. The rearrangement links TRBV7-2 to TRBJ1-2, with 7 positions matching TRBD1. The length of the CDR3 is 14 residues. The germline V gene has CDR1 SGHTA and CDR2 FQGNSA. V lost 5 bases, J lost 6 bases, and 9 bases stayed unmatched.